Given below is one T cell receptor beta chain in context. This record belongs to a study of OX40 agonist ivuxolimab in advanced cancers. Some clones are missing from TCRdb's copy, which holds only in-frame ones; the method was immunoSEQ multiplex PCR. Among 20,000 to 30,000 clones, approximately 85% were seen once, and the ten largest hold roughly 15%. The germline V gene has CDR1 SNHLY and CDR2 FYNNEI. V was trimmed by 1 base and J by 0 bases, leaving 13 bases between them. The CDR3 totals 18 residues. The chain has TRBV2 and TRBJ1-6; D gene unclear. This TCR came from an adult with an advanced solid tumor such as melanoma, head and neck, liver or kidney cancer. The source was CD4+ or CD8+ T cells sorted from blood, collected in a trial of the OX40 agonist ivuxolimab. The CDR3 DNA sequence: TGTGCCAGCAGTGAAGGGCGGTCCGCGAGCTCCTATAATTCACCCCTCCACTTT. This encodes CASSEGRSASSYNSPLHF. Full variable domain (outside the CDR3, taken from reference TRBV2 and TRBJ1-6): EPEVTQTPSHQVTQMGQEVILRCVPISNHLYFYWYRQILGQKVEFLVSFYNNEISEKSEIFDDQFSVERPDGSNFTLKIRSTKLEDSAMYFCASSEGRSASSYNSPLHFGNGTRLTVT.